These T cell receptor beta chains were read from a single sample in a study of cytomegalovirus exposure and HLA in healthy donors. Assay used: immunoSEQ multiplex PCR; TCRdb lists only in-frame clones, some missing. Seen here are 200,000 or so clones, 84% observed once, and the top ten hold less than 9%. Sequencing input: PBMCs. The origin of the receptors is a man younger than 35 in good health and CMV-seropositive. The CDR3 runs from the conserved cysteine through the conserved F or W. A D gene is named only where the DNA matches it firmly. Clone sizes are given selectively: once, few, many, or a class where the clone is expanded.

d_call clone_size j_call v_call cdr3_nt cdr3_aa
- - TRBJ2-1 TRBV7-2 TGTGCCAGCAGCTTAGGCGTAGCGGAGCCCCATGAGCAGTTCTTC CASSLGVAEPHEQFF
- - TRBJ1-2 TRBV5-1 TGCGCCAGCAGACCCGGGCAGGGAGGTATAGAGGGCTACACCTTC CASRPGQGGIEGYTF
- - TRBJ2-5 TRBV21-1 TGTGCCAGCAGCCACCCCCGTGAGCAGGGATGGGGAGAGACCCAGTACTTC CASSHPREQGWGETQYF
TRBD2 once TRBJ2-1 TRBV28 TGTGCCAGCAGTACCGGGACTAGCGGGAATGAGCAGTTCTTC CASSTGTSGNEQFF
- - TRBJ1-5 TRBV15 TGTGCCACCAGCAGAGATGGGCAGGATTATCAGCCCCAGCATTTT CATSRDGQDYQPQHF
- - TRBJ2-3 TRBV2 TGTGCCAGCAGTGAGGGCAGGGGACCTTACACAGATACGCAGTATTTT CASSEGRGPYTDTQYF
TRBD2 - TRBJ2-7 TRBV6-5 TGTGCCAGCAGCTCTCTCTTGGCGGGAGGCGAGCAGTACTTC CASSSLLAGGEQYF
TRBD1 - TRBJ2-2 TRBV29-1 TGCAGCGTCGGGACAGGGAACACCGGGGAGCTGTTTTTT CSVGTGNTGELFF
- - TRBJ2-7 TRBV19 TGTGCCAGTAGGTCAGGGTACGAGCAGTACTTC CASRSGYEQYF
TRBD1 - TRBJ2-7 TRBV28 TGTGCCAGCAGTCTCCGATCTTGGACAGGGATCTCCTACGAGCAGTACTTC CASSLRSWTGISYEQYF
TRBD1 - TRBJ1-1 TRBV11-2 TGTGCCAGCACCGGACAGGGAGGGATGAACACTGAAGCTTTCTTT CASTGQGGMNTEAFF
- once TRBJ2-7 TRBV13 TGTGCCAGCAGCTCCGGGACAGCCGGGAGCGAGCAGTACTTC CASSSGTAGSEQYF
TRBD1 - TRBJ2-7 TRBV15 TGTGCCACCAGCAGAGCCGGGGACAGGAGATACTACGAGCAGTACTTC CATSRAGDRRYYEQYF
TRBD1 - TRBJ2-7 TRBV25-1 TGTGCCAGCAGTGACCCAGGACAGGTTGGGTCCTACGAGCAGTACTTC CASSDPGQVGSYEQYF
- - TRBJ2-7 TRBV28 TGTGCCAGCAGTTTCTCTTCCTACGAGCAGTACTTC CASSFSSYEQYF
- once TRBJ2-6 TRBV30 TGTGCCTGGAGTGTACCTCTAGCCTCTGGGGCCAACGTCCTGACTTTC CAWSVPLASGANVLTF
TRBD1 once TRBJ1-1 TRBV5-4 TGTGCCAGCAGCCGACAGGGGATGACTGAAGCTTTCTTT CASSRQGMTEAFF
TRBD2 - TRBJ2-1 TRBV7-9 TGTGCCAGCAGCCTAGAGGTGGGACTAGCGGGAGCTGAGCAGTTCTTC CASSLEVGLAGAEQFF
TRBD1 - TRBJ2-7 TRBV6-6 TGTGCCAGCACCGACAGGGGGTTCGGCGAGCAGTACTTC CASTDRGFGEQYF
TRBD2 - TRBJ2-7 TRBV11-2 TGTGCCAGCAGCCTCCGGGAGGACTTCTCCTACGAGCAGTACTTC CASSLREDFSYEQYF
TRBD2 - TRBJ2-1 TRBV7-9 TGTGCCAGCAGCCTAAGGACTAGCGGGGGGCACTACAATGAGCAGTTCTTC CASSLRTSGGHYNEQFF
- - TRBJ1-2 TRBV21-1 TGTGCCAGCAGCACCGAAAAGACAGGGGCCTATGGCTACACCTTC CASSTEKTGAYGYTF
TRBD1 - TRBJ1-2 TRBV18 TGTGCCAGCTCACCGCAGGGACAGACCGACTACTATGGCTACACCTTC CASSPQGQTDYYGYTF
TRBD1 few TRBJ1-5 TRBV28 TGTGCCAGCAGTCCTCTGGACAGGGTATATCAGCCCCAGCATTTT CASSPLDRVYQPQHF
- few TRBJ1-5 TRBV5-4 TGTGCCAGCAGCTTGGGCACTAATCAGCCCCAGCATTTT CASSLGTNQPQHF
TRBD2 - TRBJ2-7 TRBV7-9 TGTGTCACCCTACCCCAGACTAGCGGGTTGGACGAGCAGTACTTC CVTLPQTSGLDEQYF
TRBD2 - TRBJ2-5 TRBV7-9 TGTGCCAGCAGCTCGGGACTAGCGGGAGGGCCGCTCGAGACCCAGTACTTC CASSSGLAGGPLETQYF
TRBD1 - TRBJ1-5 TRBV30 TGTGCCTGGAGTCCTACCGGGACAGGAGGCAATCAGCCCCAGCATTTT CAWSPTGTGGNQPQHF
- - TRBJ2-2 TRBV6-1 TGTGCCAGCAGTGAAGTAACCAGCACCGGGGAGCTGTTTTTT CASSEVTSTGELFF
- - TRBJ2-5 TRBV19 TGTGCCAGTAGTATAGTCCCAGGATTGATGGAGACCCAGTACTTC CASSIVPGLMETQYF
TRBD2 - TRBJ2-1 TRBV15 TGTGCCACCAGACCCCCGGGGCTAGCGGGGATAGCTTCGTTCTTC CATRPPGLAGIASFF
TRBD2 - TRBJ2-3 TRBV2 TGTGCCAGCAGCGGGACTAGGGGGGGCACAGATACGCAGTATTTT CASSGTRGGTDTQYF
TRBD1 - TRBJ2-7 TRBV13 TGTGCCAGCAGCCAGGGACAGGCGCTTCGGGAGCAGTACTTC CASSQGQALREQYF
TRBD2 - TRBJ2-7 TRBV5-1 TGCGCCAGCAGCTTGTGGGCGGGAGGGGGATACGAGCAGTACTTC CASSLWAGGGYEQYF
- few TRBJ2-5 TRBV5-1 TGCGCCAGCAGCTTTGCCCCCGCTCGGGGAGAGACCCAGTACTTC CASSFAPARGETQYF
- - TRBJ2-1 TRBV6-6 TGTGCCAGCAGTCCAATCACAGGAAGCTCCGACAATGAGCAGTTCTTC CASSPITGSSDNEQFF
TRBD2 - TRBJ2-7 TRBV18 TGTGCCAGCTCACCAAGGCCAGGGACGGCACTAGCGGTTACTCACGAGCAGTACTTC CASSPRPGTALAVTHEQYF
TRBD2 - TRBJ2-2 TRBV6-5 TGTGCCAGCTGTAAGCTTAGCGGGATCGCCGGGGAGCTGTTTTTT CASCKLSGIAGELFF
- - TRBJ1-2 TRBV15 TGTGCCACCAGCAGAGATGGGGGGGGCTCTTTGTCCTATGGCTACACCTTC CATSRDGGGSLSYGYTF
- - TRBJ1-4 TRBV2 TGTGCCAGCAGGGCCATTAATGAAAAACTGTTTTTT CASRAINEKLFF
TRBD2 - TRBJ2-3 TRBV27 TGTGCCATCGGGGCGGGGGCAGATACGCAGTATTTT CAIGAGADTQYF
TRBD2 - TRBJ2-1 TRBV7-2 TGTGCCAGCAGCGTAGCGGGAGGATACAATGAGCAGTTCTTC CASSVAGGYNEQFF
TRBD1 - TRBJ2-7 TRBV19 TGTGCCAGTAGTATCTTTCCAGGACAGGGGGCTCGCGAGCAGTACTTC CASSIFPGQGAREQYF